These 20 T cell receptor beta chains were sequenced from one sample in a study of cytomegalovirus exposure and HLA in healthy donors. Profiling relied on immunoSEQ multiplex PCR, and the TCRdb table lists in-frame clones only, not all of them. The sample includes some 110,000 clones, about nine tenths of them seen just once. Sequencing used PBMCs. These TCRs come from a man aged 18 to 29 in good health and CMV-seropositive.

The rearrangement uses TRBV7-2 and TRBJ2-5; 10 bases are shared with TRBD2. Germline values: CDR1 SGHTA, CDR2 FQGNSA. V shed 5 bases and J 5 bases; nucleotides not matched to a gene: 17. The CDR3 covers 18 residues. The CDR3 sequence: CASSLLLGASGGEETQYF. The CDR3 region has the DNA TGTGCCAGCAGCCTCCTCCTCGGGGCTAGCGGGGGTGAGGAGACCCAGTACTTC.

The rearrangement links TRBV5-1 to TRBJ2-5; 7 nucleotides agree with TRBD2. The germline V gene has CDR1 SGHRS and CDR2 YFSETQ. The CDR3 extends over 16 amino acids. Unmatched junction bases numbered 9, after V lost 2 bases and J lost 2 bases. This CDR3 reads CASSFGVRGKQETQYF. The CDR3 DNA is TGCGCCAGCAGCTTTGGGGTGCGGGGGAAACAAGAGACCCAGTACTTC. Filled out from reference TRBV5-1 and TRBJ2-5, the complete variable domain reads KAGVTQTPRYLIKTRGQQVTLSCSPISGHRSVSWYQQTPGQGLQFLFEYFSETQRNKGNFPGRFSGRQFSNSRSEMNVSTLELGDSALYLCASSFGVRGKQETQYFGPGTRLLVL.

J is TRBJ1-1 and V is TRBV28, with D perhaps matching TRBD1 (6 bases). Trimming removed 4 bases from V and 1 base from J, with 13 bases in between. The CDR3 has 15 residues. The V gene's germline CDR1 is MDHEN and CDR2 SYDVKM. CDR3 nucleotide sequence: TGTGCCAGCAGTTCTGATGGACAGCCGAACACTGAAGCTTTCTTT. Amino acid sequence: CASSSDGQPNTEAFF. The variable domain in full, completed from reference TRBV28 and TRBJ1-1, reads DVKVTQSSRYLVKRTGEKVFLECVQDMDHENMFWYRQDPGLGLRLIYFSYDVKMKEKGDIPEGYSVSREKKERFSLILESASTNQTSMYLCASSSDGQPNTEAFFGQGTRLTVV.

The CDR3 DNA follows: TGCAGCGTGGCCGGGCGGGGGGGGAGCTCCTACGAGCAGTACTTC. Translation gives CSVAGRGGSSYEQYF. The chain carries TRBV29-1 and TRBJ2-7; 9 bases are shared with TRBD2. Germline V gene sequence: CDR1 SQVTM, CDR2 ANQGSEA. CDR3 length equals 15 residues. V trimming: 6 bases; J trimming: 0 bases; junction bases outside the gene matches: 9.

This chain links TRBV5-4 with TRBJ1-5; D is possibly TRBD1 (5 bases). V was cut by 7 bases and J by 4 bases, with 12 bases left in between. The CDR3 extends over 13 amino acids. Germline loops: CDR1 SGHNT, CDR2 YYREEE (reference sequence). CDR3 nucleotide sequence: TGTGCCAGCTCCCGGGACTTAAATCAGCCCCAGCATTTT. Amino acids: CASSRDLNQPQHF.

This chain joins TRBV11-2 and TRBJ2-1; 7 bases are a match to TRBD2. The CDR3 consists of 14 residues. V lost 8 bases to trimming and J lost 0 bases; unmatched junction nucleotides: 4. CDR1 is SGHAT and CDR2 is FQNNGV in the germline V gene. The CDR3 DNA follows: TGTGCCAGCTTGGGAGGGAGCTCCTACAATGAGCAGTTCTTC. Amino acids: CASLGGSSYNEQFF.

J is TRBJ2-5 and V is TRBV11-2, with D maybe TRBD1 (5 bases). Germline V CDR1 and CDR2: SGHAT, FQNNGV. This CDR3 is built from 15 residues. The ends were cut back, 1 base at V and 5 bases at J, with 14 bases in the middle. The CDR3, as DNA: TGTGCCAGCAGCTTAGTAGCCCGGTCAGGGGAGACCCAGTACTTC. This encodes CASSLVARSGETQYF.

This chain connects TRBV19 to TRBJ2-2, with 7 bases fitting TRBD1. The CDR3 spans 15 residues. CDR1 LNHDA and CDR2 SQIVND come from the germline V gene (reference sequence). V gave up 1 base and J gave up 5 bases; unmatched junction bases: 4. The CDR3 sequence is CASSIAQGQTGELFF. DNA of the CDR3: TGTGCCAGTAGTATAGCACAGGGGCAAACCGGGGAGCTGTTTTTT.

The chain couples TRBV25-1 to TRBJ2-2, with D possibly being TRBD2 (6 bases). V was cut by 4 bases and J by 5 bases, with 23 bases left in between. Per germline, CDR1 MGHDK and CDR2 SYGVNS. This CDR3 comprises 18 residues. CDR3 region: CASSGRIRDGGLTGELFF. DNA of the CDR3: TGTGCCAGCAGTGGACGTATCCGGGACGGGGGTTTGACCGGGGAGCTGTTTTTT.

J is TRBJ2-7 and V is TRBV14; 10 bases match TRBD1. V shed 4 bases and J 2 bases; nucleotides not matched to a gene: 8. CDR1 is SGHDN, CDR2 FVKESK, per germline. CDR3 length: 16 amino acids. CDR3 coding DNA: TGTGCCAGCAGCCCCTTGGGACAGGGGTTCGCCTACGAGCAGTACTTC. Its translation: CASSPLGQGFAYEQYF. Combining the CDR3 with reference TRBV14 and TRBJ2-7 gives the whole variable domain EAGVTQFPSHSVIEKGQTVTLRCDPISGHDNLYWYRRVMGKEIKFLLHFVKESKQDESGMPNNRFLAERTGGTYSTLKVQPAELEDSGVYFCASSPLGQGFAYEQYFGPGTRLTVT.

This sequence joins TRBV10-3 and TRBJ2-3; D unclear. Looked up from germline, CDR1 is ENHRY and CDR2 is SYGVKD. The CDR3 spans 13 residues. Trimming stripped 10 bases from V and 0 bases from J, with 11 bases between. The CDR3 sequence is CATHYRSTDTQYF. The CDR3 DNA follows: TGTGCCACCCACTACCGTAGCACAGATACGCAGTATTTT.

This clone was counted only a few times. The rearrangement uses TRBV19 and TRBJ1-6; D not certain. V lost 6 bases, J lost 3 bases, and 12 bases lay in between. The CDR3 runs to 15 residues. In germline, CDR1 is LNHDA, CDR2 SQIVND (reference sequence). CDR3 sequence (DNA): TGTGCCAGTAGAGCGGACGGCTACTATAATTCACCCCTCCACTTT. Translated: CASRADGYYNSPLHF.

The CDR3 sequence is CASRKRVGEQFF. CDR3 DNA: TGTGCCAGCAGGAAGAGGGTTGGTGAGCAGTTCTTC. The J gene is TRBJ2-1, the V gene TRBV6-5; D might be TRBD2 (5 bases). Trimming stripped 6 bases from V and 9 bases from J, with 12 bases between. CDR3 length: 12 amino acids. Germline V gene data show CDR1 as MNHEY and CDR2 as SVGAGI.

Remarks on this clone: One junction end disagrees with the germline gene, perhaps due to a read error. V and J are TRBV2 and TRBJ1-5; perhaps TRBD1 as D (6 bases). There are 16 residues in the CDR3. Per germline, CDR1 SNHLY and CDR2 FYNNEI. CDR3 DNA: TGTGCCAGCAGTCAAGCCCTTACAGGGATTTGGGAGCCCCAGCATTTT. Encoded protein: CASSQALTGIWEPQHF.

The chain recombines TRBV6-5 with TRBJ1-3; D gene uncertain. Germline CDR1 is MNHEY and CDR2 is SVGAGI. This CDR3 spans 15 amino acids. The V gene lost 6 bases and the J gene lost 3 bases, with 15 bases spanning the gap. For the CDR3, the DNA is TGTGCCAGCAGCATCACCCGGGAGCGTGGAAACACCATATATTTT. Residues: CASSITRERGNTIYF.

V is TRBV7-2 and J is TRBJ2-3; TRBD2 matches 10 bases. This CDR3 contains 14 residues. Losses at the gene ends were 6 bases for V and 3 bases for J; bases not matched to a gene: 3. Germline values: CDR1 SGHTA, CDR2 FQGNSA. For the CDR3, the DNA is TGTGCCAGCAGAGAGCGGGGGGGGACAGATACGCAGTATTTT. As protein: CASRERGGTDTQYF.

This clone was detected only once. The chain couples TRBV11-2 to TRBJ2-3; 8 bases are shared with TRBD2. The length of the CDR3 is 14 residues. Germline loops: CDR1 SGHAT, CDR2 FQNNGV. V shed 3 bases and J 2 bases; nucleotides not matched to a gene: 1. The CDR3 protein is CASSLGLDTDTQYF. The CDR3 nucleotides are TGTGCCAGCAGCTTGGGACTAGACACAGATACGCAGTATTTT.

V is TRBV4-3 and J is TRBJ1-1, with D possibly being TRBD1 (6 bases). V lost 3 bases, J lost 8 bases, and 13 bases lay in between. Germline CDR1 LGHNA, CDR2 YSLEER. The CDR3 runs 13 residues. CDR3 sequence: CASSQARTAEAFF. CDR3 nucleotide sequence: TGCGCCAGCAGCCAGGCTAGGACAGCCGAAGCTTTCTTT.

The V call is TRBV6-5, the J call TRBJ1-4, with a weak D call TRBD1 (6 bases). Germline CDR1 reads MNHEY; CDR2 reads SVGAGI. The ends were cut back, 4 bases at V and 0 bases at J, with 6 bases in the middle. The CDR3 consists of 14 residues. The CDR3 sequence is CASSWTATNEKLFF. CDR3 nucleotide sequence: TGTGCCAGCAGTTGGACAGCAACTAATGAAAAACTGTTTTTT.

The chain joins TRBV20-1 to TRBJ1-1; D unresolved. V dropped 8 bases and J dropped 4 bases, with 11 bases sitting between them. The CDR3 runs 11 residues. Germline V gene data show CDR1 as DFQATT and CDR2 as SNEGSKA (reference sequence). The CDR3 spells CSCWRRTEAFF. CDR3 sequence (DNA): TGCAGTTGTTGGAGACGCACTGAAGCTTTCTTT.